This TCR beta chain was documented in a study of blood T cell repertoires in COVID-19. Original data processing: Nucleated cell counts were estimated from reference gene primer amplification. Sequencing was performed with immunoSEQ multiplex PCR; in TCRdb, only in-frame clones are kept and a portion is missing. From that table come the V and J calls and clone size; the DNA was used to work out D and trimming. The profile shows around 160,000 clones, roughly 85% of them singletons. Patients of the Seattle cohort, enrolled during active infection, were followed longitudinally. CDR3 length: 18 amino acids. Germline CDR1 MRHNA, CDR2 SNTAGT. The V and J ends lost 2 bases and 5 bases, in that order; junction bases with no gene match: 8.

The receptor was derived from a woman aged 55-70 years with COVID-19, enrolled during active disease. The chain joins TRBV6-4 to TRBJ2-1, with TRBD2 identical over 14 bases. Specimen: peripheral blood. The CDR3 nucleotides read TGTGCCAGCAGTGACCCCTCTAGACTAGCGGGGGGGCACAATGAGCAGTTCTTC. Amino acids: CASSDPSRLAGGHNEQFF.